The following is a T cell receptor beta chain sequence with its context. Its cognate antigen is unknown. Primers included in the PCR were 60 Vbeta and 13 Jbeta primers. Libraries were prepared by immunoSEQ multiplex PCR; TCRdb keeps only in-frame clonotypes and omits some of them. This table holds some 120,000 clones, around 75% found once. This specimen belongs to a study of cytomegalovirus exposure and HLA in healthy donors. General study findings and limits: A few CMV-associated chains were confirmed in vitro to be specific for CMV antigens.

The CDR3 length is 14 residues. Per the germline V gene, CDR1 is MDHEN and CDR2 is SYDVKM. Trimming at V came to 6 bases and at J to 7 bases, leaving 12 bases not matched to a gene. Sequencing input: PBMCs. The receptor comes from a woman under 30 in good health and CMV-seronegative. V gene TRBV28 combines with J gene TRBJ2-7; 7 positions agree with TRBD2. CDR3: CASSPVWVAGEQYF. CDR3 nucleotides: TGTGCCAGCAGCCCCGTTTGGGTAGCGGGTGAGCAGTACTTC. The full variable domain, rest sourced from reference TRBV28 and TRBJ2-7, is DVKVTQSSRYLVKRTGEKVFLECVQDMDHENMFWYRQDPGLGLRLIYFSYDVKMKEKGDIPEGYSVSREKKERFSLILESASTNQTSMYLCASSPVWVAGEQYFGPGTRLTVT.